The following is a T cell receptor (beta chain) sequence with its context. The target antigen is unknown. This specimen belongs to a study of Graves' ophthalmopathy and Graves' hyperthyroidism. On the study more broadly: The blood sample was drawn at first diagnosis and before any treatment.

Regarding the study as a whole: At approximately 70% sensitivity and about 72% specificity, the model predicted progression of the ophthalmopathy.

The junction had 5 bases not matched to a gene; V was cut back by 6 bases and J by 4 bases. The CDR3 sequence is 13 residues long. RNA transcripts yielded amplified TCR beta CDR3 regions. Scientists carried out first-round RT-PCR using HTBI primers and then a second-round multiplex PCR. Each CDR3 protein is one row after TCRdb ran MiXCR on the multiplex PCR reads. The sample comprises 600,000 to 650,000 distinct CDR3 sequences, roughly 20% of which are singletons, and approximately 6.5% rests with the top ten. The receptor was isolated from a woman between 18 and 29 years old with stable Graves' hyperthyroidism. Some clones in this sample may be carry-over from other donors' samples. The sample consisted of peripheral blood. V is TRBV12-3 or TRBV12-4 and J is TRBJ1-1; 7 bases align to TRBD1. The CDR3 loop reads CASRGGQLTEAFF. CDR3 DNA: TGTGCCAGCAGGGGGGGACAGCTCACTGAAGCTTTCTTT.